Here is one T cell receptor (beta chain) with its context. This clonotype was seen ten or more times. It lacks a known antigen. No qualities accompany the bases; no much larger clone lies one base away. These data are taken from a study of early T cells in non-severe SARS-CoV-2 infection (dated by TCRdb to the early 2020s). Concerning the study at large: TCR sequencing used bulk RNA from unsorted whole blood, so alpha and beta chains could not be paired. What the work shows at the level of the full study, not this receptor alone: VDJdb matching was skewed toward anti-spike CD8 responses, so virus-specific expansions were likely underestimated and private and CD4 specificities were missed.

The CDR3, from cysteine to phenylalanine, totals 14 residues. Just CDR3 DNA is preserved here, 42 bases in frame from base 1. V is trimmed back by 6 bases and J by 4 bases, and the junction contains 11 bases that no gene match accounts for. CDR1 is given as SQVTM and CDR2 as ANQGSEA, both from the germline V gene. Library construction relied on 5' RACE. The data were produced on a NextSeq 500. The TCR library protocol attached unique molecular identifiers to individual cDNA molecules to correct for sequencing error and PCR bias. TCR alpha and beta chains were both sequenced, and the abundances of alpha and beta sequences in each sample were closely correlated with each other. The source study handled its data this way. V gene, J gene and CDR3 annotation of TCR sequences was performed with Decombinator V4. TCRs were defined as expanded if a significant change between any two time points was detected under a Poisson model with p below 0.0001. Abundances of TCRs were expressed as counts per million after normalisation to the total number of TCRs sequenced in each sample. TRAV1-2 paired with TRAJ12, TRAJ20 or TRAJ33 defined MAIT TCRs, while TRAV10 paired with TRAJ18 defined iNKT TCRs. VDJdb, accessed on 1 November 2021, was searched for TCRs annotated for CMV, EBV and SARS-CoV-2, and TCRs annotated for more than one antigen were excluded. Clones were called with MiXCR by TCRdb after fastp trimmed the public reads at Q25, and only in-frame beta chains were retained. CDR3 protein duplicates are merged, each entry listing the most common genes and DNA. Here the V and J calls rest on TCRdb's processing, not on the authors' analysis. Across this sample there are 80,000 or so distinct CDR3 sequences, with 11% to 15% seen only once. Together, the top ten hold under 4% of the sample.

Set within a cohort of healthcare workers in London, UK, this nested case-control study involved weekly PCR testing of nasopharyngeal swabs along with blood sampling. Healthcare workers were recruited between 23 and 31 March 2020, during the week of the UK lockdown, and were followed weekly for up to about 15 weeks. The source is an adult who was a healthcare worker with PCR-confirmed SARS-CoV-2 infection or an uninfected control (not recorded which). Sequenced material: whole blood. The chain couples TRBV29-1 to TRBJ2-5, and TRBD2 matches 7 of the central bases. The CDR3 protein sequence reads: CSVTPGTTTETQYF. The DNA sequence follows: TGCAGCGTGACACCCGGGACTACAACAGAGACCCAGTACTTC.